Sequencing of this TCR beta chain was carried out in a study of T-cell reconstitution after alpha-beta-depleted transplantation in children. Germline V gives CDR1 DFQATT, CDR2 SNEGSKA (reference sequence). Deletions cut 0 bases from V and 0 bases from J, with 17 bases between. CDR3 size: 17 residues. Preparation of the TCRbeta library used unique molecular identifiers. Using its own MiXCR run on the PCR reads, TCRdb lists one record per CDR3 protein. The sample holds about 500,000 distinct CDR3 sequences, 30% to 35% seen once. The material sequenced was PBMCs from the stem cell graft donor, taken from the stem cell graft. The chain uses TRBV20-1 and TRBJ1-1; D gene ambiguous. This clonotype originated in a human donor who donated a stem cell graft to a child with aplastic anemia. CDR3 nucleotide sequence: TGCAGTGCTAGAGATCTCATTCTGGAGGACTTGAACACTGAAGCTTTCTTT. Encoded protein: CSARDLILEDLNTEAFF.